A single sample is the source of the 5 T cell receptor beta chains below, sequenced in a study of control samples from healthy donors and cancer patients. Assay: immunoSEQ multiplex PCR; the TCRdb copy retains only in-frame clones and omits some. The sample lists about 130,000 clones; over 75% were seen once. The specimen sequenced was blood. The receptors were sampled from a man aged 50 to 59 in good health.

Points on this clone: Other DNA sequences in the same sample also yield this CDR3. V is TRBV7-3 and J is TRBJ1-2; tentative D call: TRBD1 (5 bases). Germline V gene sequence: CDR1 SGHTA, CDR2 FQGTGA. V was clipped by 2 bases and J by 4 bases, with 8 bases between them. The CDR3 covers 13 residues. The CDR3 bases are TGTGCCAGCAGCTTAGGCCAGGGCTATGGCTACACCTTC. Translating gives CASSLGQGYGYTF.

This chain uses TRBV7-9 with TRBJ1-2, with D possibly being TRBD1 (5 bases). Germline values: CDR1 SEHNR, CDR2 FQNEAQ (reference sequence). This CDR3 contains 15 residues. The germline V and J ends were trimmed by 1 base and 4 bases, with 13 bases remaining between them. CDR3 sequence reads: CASSLVRGKIYGYTF. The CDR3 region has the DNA TGTGCCAGCAGCTTAGTTCGGGGGAAGATCTATGGCTACACCTTC.

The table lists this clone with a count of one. In DNA form, the CDR3 reads TGTGCCAGCAGAATACTCAGGGCCCCCTACGAGCAGTACTTC. This codes for CASRILRAPYEQYF. The chain combines TRBV2 with TRBJ2-7; D perhaps matches TRBD1 (5 bases). The germline CDR1 and CDR2 sequences are SNHLY and FYNNEI. Trimming pared 6 bases from V and 2 bases from J, leaving 14 bases between. This CDR3 contains 14 residues. Full variable domain (rest looked up from reference TRBV2 and TRBJ2-7): EPEVTQTPSHQVTQMGQEVILRCVPISNHLYFYWYRQILGQKVEFLVSFYNNEISEKSEIFDDQFSVERPDGSNFTLKIRSTKLEDSAMYFCASRILRAPYEQYFGPGTRLTVT.

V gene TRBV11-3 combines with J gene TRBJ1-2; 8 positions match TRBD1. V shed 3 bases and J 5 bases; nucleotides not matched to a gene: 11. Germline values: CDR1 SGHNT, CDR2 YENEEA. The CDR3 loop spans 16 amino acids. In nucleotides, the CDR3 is TGTGCCAGCAGCTTTGTGTCAGGGGGCGCGTATTATGGCTACACCTTC. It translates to CASSFVSGGAYYGYTF.

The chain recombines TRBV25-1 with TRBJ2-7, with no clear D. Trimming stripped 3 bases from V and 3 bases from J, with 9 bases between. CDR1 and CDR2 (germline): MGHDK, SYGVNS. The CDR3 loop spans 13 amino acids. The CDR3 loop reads CASSDSVDYEQYF. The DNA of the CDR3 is TGTGCCAGCAGTGACTCTGTAGACTACGAGCAGTACTTC.